These 11 T cell receptor beta chains share one sample of origin, sequenced in a study of blood T cell repertoires in COVID-19 (dated by TCRdb to between 2020 and 2021). The library was generated by the immunoSEQ multiplex PCR assay. Sourced from immuneACCESS, this table was stored by TCRdb with only in-frame sequences that have V and J called. A share of the clones is absent; for the studies checked, an unresolved V gene accounts for under half, and the remainder has no known explanation. This sample comprises approximately 350,000 clones, around 91% of them detected only once. Of the sample, less than 3.5% is held by the ten largest clones. The sample was peripheral blood. Every receptor here comes from a woman aged 18-29 years who had recovered from COVID-19.

V is TRBV11-2 and J is TRBJ2-7, with 7 bases identical to TRBD1. Germline V gives CDR1 SGHAT, CDR2 FQNNGV. The length of the CDR3 is 17 residues. After removal of 1 base from V and 2 bases from J, the junction contained 11 bases not matched to a gene. CDR3 nucleotides: TGTGCCAGCAGCTTAGGGCCGGCACAGGGGCCCACCTACGAGCAGTACGTC. Translation gives CASSLGPAQGPTYEQYV.

The chain couples TRBV4-2 to TRBJ2-1, with 8 bases aligning to TRBD1. CDR3 size: 14 residues. The ends lost 0 bases at V and 10 bases at J; junction bases unmatched: 5. Per the germline V gene, CDR1 is LGHNA and CDR2 is YNFKEQ. The CDR3 spells CASSQDAGQGEQFF. For the CDR3, the DNA is TGTGCCAGCAGCCAAGACGCCGGACAGGGAGAGCAGTTCTTC.

V and J are TRBV6-5 and TRBJ1-5; D ambiguous. Trimming left V 0 bases short and J 2 bases short, with 5 bases between. CDR3 length: 14 residues. Germline V gene lookup returns CDR1 MNHEY and CDR2 SVGAGI. The CDR3 region is CASSYSRGNQPQHF. The CDR3 DNA is TGTGCCAGCAGTTACTCTCGGGGCAATCAGCCCCAGCATTTT.

V usage is TRBV11-2 and J usage is TRBJ2-7, with D possibly TRBD2 on 6 matching bases. The V gene lost 0 bases and the J gene lost 2 bases, with 8 bases spanning the gap. CDR3 length: 14 residues. Looked up from germline, CDR1 is SGHAT and CDR2 is FQNNGV. In nucleotides, the CDR3 is TGTGCCAGCAGCTTAGATACTAGCACCTACGAGCAGTACGTC. Its translation: CASSLDTSTYEQYV.

This chain uses TRBV11-3 with TRBJ1-1; the D is unclear. Trimming shortened V by 3 bases and J by 8 bases, and 10 bases separated the two germline ends. The length of the CDR3 is 12 residues. CDR1 is SGHNT and CDR2 is YENEEA in the germline V gene. In DNA, the CDR3 is TGTGCCAGCAGCTTTCTTCAGCGCGAAGCTTTCTTT. Encoded protein: CASSFLQREAFF. Looking up the rest from reference TRBV11-3 and TRBJ1-1 gives the full variable domain: EAGVVQSPRYKIIEKKQPVAFWCNPISGHNTLYWYLQNLGQGPELLIRYENEEAVDDSQLPKDRFSAERLKGVDSTLKIQPAELGDSAVYLCASSFLQREAFFGQGTRLTVV.

The rearrangement uses TRBV10-3 and TRBJ1-4; D is possibly TRBD1 (6 bases). The germline V gene has CDR1 ENHRY and CDR2 SYGVKD. V was clipped by 7 bases and J by 9 bases, with 15 bases between them. This CDR3 has 13 residues. This chain's CDR3 is CAITPRQGKKLFF. DNA for the CDR3: TGTGCCATCACCCCCCGCCAGGGGAAAAAACTGTTTTTT.

The V call is TRBV2, the J call TRBJ1-2; D not certain. CDR3 size: 11 residues. Germline V CDR1 and CDR2: SNHLY, FYNNEI. The germline V and J ends were trimmed by 2 bases and 8 bases, with 6 bases remaining between them. CDR3 nucleotides: TGTGCCAGCAGTGAATTACGGGGCTACACCTTC. Translating it yields CASSELRGYTF.

This clone was observed once. The chain carries TRBV5-4 and TRBJ2-3; 10 bases are a match to TRBD2. Germline-derived CDR1 and CDR2 are SGHNT and YYREEE (reference sequence). The V gene end was trimmed by 1 base and the J gene end by 3 bases; junction bases not matched to a gene: 5. The length of the CDR3 is 16 residues. The CDR3 coding sequence is TGTGCCAGCAGCTTGAAAAGCGGGGGGGGTACAGATACGCAGTATTTT. This sequence encodes CASSLKSGGGTDTQYF.

This rearrangement joins TRBV3-1 (or the pseudogene TRBV3-2) to TRBJ2-5; D might be TRBD1 (5 bases). There are 14 residues in the CDR3. Germline CDR1 LGHDT, CDR2 YNNKEL (reference sequence). V lost 0 bases, J lost 3 bases, and 8 bases lay in between. CDR3 in amino acids: CASSQDLTEETQYF. The CDR3 DNA follows: TGTGCCAGCAGCCAAGATCTGACAGAAGAGACCCAGTACTTC.

The gene calls are TRBV10-2 and TRBJ2-2; a weak D match, TRBD2 (5 bases). The CDR3 is 12 amino acids. V lost 8 bases, J lost 3 bases, and 7 bases lay in between. Germline values: CDR1 WSHSY, CDR2 SAAADI. The CDR3 reads CASGSDTGELFF. The DNA for the CDR3 is TGCGCCAGCGGGAGTGACACCGGGGAGCTGTTTTTT.

The V gene is TRBV7-9, the J gene TRBJ1-3, with 8 bases that match TRBD1. Per the germline V gene, CDR1 is SEHNR and CDR2 is FQNEAQ (reference sequence). The V segment lost 6 bases and the J segment 3 bases; nucleotides outside the gene matches: 13. CDR3 length: 17 amino acids. CDR3 coding DNA: TGTGCCAGCAGAGACAGGGGTCCACTACAGGGTGGAAACACCATATATTTT. It specifies CASRDRGPLQGGNTIYF.